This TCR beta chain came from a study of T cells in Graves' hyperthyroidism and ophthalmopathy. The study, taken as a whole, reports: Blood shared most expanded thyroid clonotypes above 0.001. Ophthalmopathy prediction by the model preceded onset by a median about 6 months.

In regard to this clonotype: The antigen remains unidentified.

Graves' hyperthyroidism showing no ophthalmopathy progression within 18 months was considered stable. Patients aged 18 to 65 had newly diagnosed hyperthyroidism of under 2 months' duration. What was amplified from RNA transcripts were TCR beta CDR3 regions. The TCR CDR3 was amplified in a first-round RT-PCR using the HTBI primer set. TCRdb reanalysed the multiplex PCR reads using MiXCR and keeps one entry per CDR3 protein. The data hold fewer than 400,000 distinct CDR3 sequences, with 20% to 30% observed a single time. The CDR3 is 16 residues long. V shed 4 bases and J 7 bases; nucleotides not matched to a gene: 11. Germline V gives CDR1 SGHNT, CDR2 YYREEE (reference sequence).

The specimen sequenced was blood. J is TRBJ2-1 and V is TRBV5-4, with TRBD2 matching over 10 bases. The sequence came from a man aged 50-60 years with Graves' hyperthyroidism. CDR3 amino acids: CASSKSLAGVSNEQFF. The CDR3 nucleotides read TGTGCCAGCAGCAAATCTCTAGCGGGAGTGTCAAATGAGCAGTTCTTC.